A single sample is the source of the 11 T cell receptor beta chains below, sequenced in a study of cytomegalovirus exposure and HLA in healthy donors. Profiled with immunoSEQ multiplex PCR; TCRdb holds only in-frame clones, not every one. The sample yields some 140,000 clones, around 88% seen once. The source material was PBMCs. The receptors come from a man between 18 and 35 years old in good health and CMV-seropositive.

This chain uses TRBV7-2 with TRBJ1-1, with D unclear. The CDR3 totals 16 residues. V was shortened by 1 base and J by 1 base, with 13 bases between the two germline ends. CDR1 is SGHTA, CDR2 FQGNSA, per germline. CDR3 sequence: CASSLGGWMRNTEAFF. The DNA for the CDR3 is TGTGCCAGCAGCTTAGGAGGTTGGATGAGGAACACTGAAGCTTTCTTT. The complete variable domain, with remaining parts taken from reference TRBV7-2 and TRBJ1-1, reads GAGVSQSPSNKVTEKGKDVELRCDPISGHTALYWYRQSLGQGLEFLIYFQGNSAPDKSGLPSDRFSAERTGGSVSTLTIQRTQQEDSAVYLCASSLGGWMRNTEAFFGQGTRLTVV.

This clone showed up just once. The chain carries TRBV29-1 and TRBJ2-7, with 8 nucleotides matching TRBD1. Looked up from germline, CDR1 is SQVTM and CDR2 is ANQGSEA. The length of the CDR3 is 14 residues. The V segment lost 7 bases and the J segment 1 base; nucleotides outside the gene matches: 9. CDR3: CSAMPGGSSYEQYF. CDR3 bases: TGCAGCGCCATGCCAGGGGGCTCTTCCTACGAGCAGTACTTC.

A word on this clone: The germline gene is not matched at one end of the junction; a read error may be the cause. This sequence joins TRBV19 and TRBJ1-2, with 7 bases that match TRBD1. The CDR3 sequence is 19 residues long. CDR1 and CDR2 (germline): LNHDA, SQIVND (reference sequence). The chain's CDR3 is CENLYRVWERGPVLGGYTF. CDR3 in DNA: TGCGAGAACCTGTATCGAGTATGGGAAAGGGGGCCGGTCTTGGGAGGCTACACCTTC.

This chain joins TRBV19 and TRBJ1-5; 11 bases are shared with TRBD1. Trimming at V came to 6 bases and at J to 0 bases, leaving 7 bases not matched to a gene. CDR1 is LNHDA and CDR2 is SQIVND in the germline V gene (reference sequence). CDR3 length equals 17 residues. CDR3 loop: CASRDRGRGDSNQPQHF. The CDR3, as DNA: TGTGCCAGTAGGGACAGGGGGCGTGGGGATAGCAATCAGCCCCAGCATTTT.

The chain joins TRBV29-1 to TRBJ2-7; tentative D call: TRBD1 (6 bases). The CDR3 has 13 amino acids. In germline, CDR1 is SQVTM, CDR2 ANQGSEA. Trimming took off 5 bases at V and 3 bases at J, with 14 bases between the two ends. The CDR3 sequence: CSVRRGSGYEQYF. CDR3 nucleotides: TGCAGCGTTCGTAGGGGGTCGGGCTACGAGCAGTACTTC.

The chain carries TRBV6-6 and TRBJ1-5; maybe TRBD1 (6 bases). CDR1 and CDR2 (germline): MNHNY, SVGAGI (reference sequence). The CDR3 sequence is 16 residues long. With 0 bases removed from V and 2 bases from J, the gap between germline ends came to 11 bases. This chain's CDR3 is CASSYSSGVGNQPQHF. CDR3 DNA: TGTGCCAGCAGTTACTCCTCAGGGGTGGGCAATCAGCCCCAGCATTTT.

CDR3 DNA: TGTGCCAGCAGCTTAGTCATCACAGGCCAAGAGACCCAGTACTTC. It yields the protein CASSLVITGQETQYF. The chain links TRBV7-2 to TRBJ2-5; perhaps TRBD1 as D (5 bases). V was shortened by 1 base and J by 1 base, with 10 bases between the two germline ends. This CDR3 spans 15 amino acids. Germline CDR1 SGHTA, CDR2 FQGNSA.

The gene calls are TRBV4-3 and TRBJ2-1, with D possibly matching TRBD2 (6 bases). The CDR3 runs 16 residues. V was pared by 1 base and J by 6 bases, with 16 bases between. Germline V CDR1 and CDR2: LGHNA, YSLEER. In DNA, the CDR3 is TGCGCCAGCAGCCAAGTAGGTCACACTAGCTTCAATGAGCAGTTCTTC. Its protein product is CASSQVGHTSFNEQFF.

The rearrangement joins TRBV19 to TRBJ1-1; the D gene is possibly TRBD1 (5 bases). Germline CDR1 is LNHDA and CDR2 is SQIVND (reference sequence). V lost 5 bases to trimming and J lost 1 base, with 8 bases between them. The CDR3 sequence is 13 residues long. The CDR3 protein is CASSQGRNTEAFF. DNA for the CDR3: TGTGCCAGTAGTCAGGGTAGGAACACTGAAGCTTTCTTT.

The chain combines TRBV11-2 with TRBJ2-7; D is uncertain. This CDR3 region has 14 residues. V dropped 5 bases and J dropped 5 bases, with 16 bases sitting between them. Per germline, CDR1 SGHAT and CDR2 FQNNGV. The CDR3 loop is CASSPGSKSNEQYF. CDR3 sequence (DNA): TGTGCCAGCAGCCCCGGGTCTAAGTCCAACGAGCAGTACTTC.

V is TRBV9 and J is TRBJ2-2; perhaps TRBD2 as D (5 bases). Germline CDR1 reads SGDLS; CDR2 reads YYNGEE. Trimming removed 1 base from V and 4 bases from J, with 11 bases in between. This CDR3 has 15 residues. The CDR3 spells CASSVIEGGTGELFF. The CDR3 nucleotides are TGTGCCAGCAGCGTAATTGAGGGCGGCACCGGGGAGCTGTTTTTT.